Listed here are 9 T cell receptor beta chains from one sample, sequenced in a study of human T cells and chemical hapten exposure. Stated time point: pre-sensitization, week 0. Documented treatment: therapeutic diphenylcyclopropenone sensitization with weekly scalp DPC. TCRdb recomputed calls from the RACE reads with MiXCR, one row per CDR3 protein. The table has about 85,000 distinct CDR3 sequences, around 8.8% seen once. The starting material was whole blood, obtained in connection with sensitization to the hapten diphenylcyclopropenone (DPC). The receptors shown here come from a middle-aged man with alopecia areata. Some clones in this sample may be carry-over from other donors' samples.

This clonotype showed up many times. The CDR3 protein is CASSDEPSGYNEQFF. The CDR3 DNA is TGTGCCAGCAGTGACGAGCCTAGCGGGTACAATGAGCAGTTCTTC. The chain has TRBV6-4 and TRBJ2-1; 8 bases map to TRBD2. Looked up from germline, CDR1 is MRHNA and CDR2 is SNTAGT. V lost 2 bases and J lost 4; bases outside the gene matches: 4. This CDR3 is 15 amino acids long.

This clonotype was picked up many times. The chain combines TRBV29-1 with TRBJ2-5; D is perhaps TRBD1 (6 bases). This CDR3 contains 16 residues. Trimming stripped 6 bases from V and 1 base from J, with 21 bases between. CDR1 is SQVTM and CDR2 is ANQGSEA in the germline V gene. The CDR3 DNA reads TGCAGCGTCCTTACCCTTGGACAGTTTAGCCAAGAGACCCAGTACTTC. Residues: CSVLTLGQFSQETQYF.

There are a few counts of this clonotype. The CDR3 DNA is TGCAGCGTGCCGGGACAGGGTAGCACAGATACGCAGTATTTT. As protein: CSVPGQGSTDTQYF. J is TRBJ2-3 and V is TRBV29-1, with TRBD1 matching over 9 bases. From germline, CDR1 is SQVTM and CDR2 ANQGSEA. The CDR3 spans 14 residues. Losses at the gene ends were 6 bases for V and 0 bases for J; bases not matched to a gene: 4.

The rearrangement uses TRBV15 and TRBJ2-7; perhaps D is TRBD1 or TRBD2 (5 bases each). CDR3 length: 14 residues. Germline CDR1 and CDR2: LNHNV and YYDKDF (reference sequence). V lost 0 bases and J lost 9, with 15 bases in between. The DNA of the CDR3 is TGTGCCACCAGCAGAGATCCGCAGGGACCTATGCAGTACTTC. This encodes CATSRDPQGPMQYF.

This clonotype was counted ten times or more. The chain recombines TRBV2 with TRBJ1-1; D remains ambiguous. This CDR3 is 11 amino acids long. Germline V lookup: CDR1 SNHLY, CDR2 FYNNEI. Trimming removed 9 bases from V and 1 base from J, with 6 bases in between. The CDR3, as DNA: TGTGCCAGTGGGGAGAACACTGAAGCTTTCTTT. Encoded protein: CASGENTEAFF.

This chain joins TRBV6-2 or TRBV6-3 and TRBJ1-6, with a possible D match to TRBD1 (5 bases). Deletions cut 6 bases from V and 0 bases from J, with 15 bases between. This CDR3 is built from 17 residues. Germline CDR1 reads MNHEY; CDR2 reads SVGEGT. The CDR3 is CASSPGTVSSYNSPLHF. The CDR3 nucleotides read TGTGCCAGCAGCCCCGGGACGGTCAGCTCCTATAATTCACCCCTCCACTTT.

This clonotype was picked up a small number of times. The chain links TRBV6-5 to TRBJ1-2, with D unresolved. Germline CDR1 is MNHEY and CDR2 is SVGAGI. CDR3 size: 15 residues. Trimming cost V 8 bases and J 2 bases, with 18 bases left between them. The CDR3 DNA follows: TGTGCCAGCCGAGTCTACCACGAGGGCAACTATGGCTACACCTTC. Amino acids: CASRVYHEGNYGYTF.

This clonotype was observed at least ten times. The chain carries TRBV4-2 and TRBJ2-1; 8 bases are shared with TRBD2. The germline gives CDR1 LGHNA, CDR2 YNFKEQ. The CDR3 sequence is 15 residues long. V shed 0 bases and J 9 bases; nucleotides not matched to a gene: 7. Here the CDR3 DNA reads TGTGCCAGCAGCCAAGATCCGGGAGGGCCGGGTGAGCAGTTCTTC. It encodes CASSQDPGGPGEQFF.

This clonotype was observed at least ten times. This rearrangement joins TRBV9 to TRBJ1-5, with D possibly TRBD1 on 5 matching bases. The V and J ends lost 0 bases and 1 base respectively, with 11 bases between them. Germline CDR1 and CDR2: SGDLS and YYNGEE. The CDR3 loop spans 16 amino acids. The CDR3 loop is CASSVAGVVSNQPQHF. The CDR3, as DNA: TGTGCCAGCAGCGTAGCGGGGGTCGTGAGCAATCAGCCCCAGCATTTT.